This TCR beta chain was sequenced for a study of blood T cell repertoires in COVID-19 (dated by TCRdb to 2020 to 2021). At the level of the whole study: The collaborator samples originated in the United States, Italy and Spain and spanned the acute and convalescent phases of COVID-19. The material from the prospective study consisted of cDNA or gDNA derived from T cells, B-cell-depleted T cells, or PBMCs. The dataset comprised deeply sampled blood TCRbeta repertoires from subjects exposed to, actively infected with, or recovered from COVID-19. The repertoires were released in a freely available public database meant as a resource for research on the immune response to SARS-CoV-2. Samples came from the ongoing ImmuneRACE study (first 160 participants) plus 1,254 subjects from 6 global collaborators. A de-identified subject ID, COVID-19 status, age in years and sex were almost always included in the sample metadata. HLA class I and class II types, where available, came from metadata supplied by the sample provider rather than from assay-based typing. The investigation overall reported the following: The amount of clinical and demographic metadata varied by source and participant and was provided uncurated.

Whole blood was collected in K2EDTA tubes by collaborating institutions according to the institutions' own protocols. Collaborator samples were shipped for TCRbeta analysis as frozen whole blood, isolated PBMCs, or DNA extracted from either sample type. The immunoSEQ Assay, a bias-controlled multiplex PCR, was used to amplify TCRbeta CDR3 regions from genomic DNA. The paper's data handling went like this. The number of nucleated cells in each sample was estimated by amplification of reference gene primers within the assay. To quantify the absolute abundance of each unique TCRbeta CDR3 rearrangement, sequence reads were collapsed and filtered. For each sample, productive Simpson clonality was calculated by taking the square root of Simpson's diversity index across productive rearrangements. As stored in TCRdb, this immuneACCESS dataset retains in-frame rearrangements with V and J assigned. A fraction of the clones does not appear; measured against another copy, unresolved V genes explain less than half of the discrepancy, and the remainder lacks a known reason. The DNA gave D and trimming, while V, J and clone size come from that table. The sample data list 130,000 to 150,000 clones, and around nine tenths of these were observed just once. Jointly, the top ten make up roughly 4.3% of the sample.

As regards this clone: There is no known antigen for this receptor. No clone much larger than this one lies a single base away; base qualities are absent.

Sequences MDHEN (CDR1) and SYDVKM (CDR2) are obtained from the germline V gene. Here V drops 2 bases and J drops 5 bases, and the junction holds 4 bases not matched to any gene. The CDR3 runs 14 residues from the cysteine to the phenylalanine. The CDR3 DNA has 42 bases and is translated from base 1. Sequenced input: peripheral blood. The TCR comes from a woman aged 40 to 50 with acute or convalescent COVID-19. In this chain, TRBV28 is recombined with TRBJ2-3; 7 middle bases align to TRBD2. CDR3 reads: CASSLAGVGDTQYF. The DNA sequence is given as TGTGCCAGCAGTTTAGCGGGGGTGGGAGATACGCAGTATTTT.